Below, 3 T cell receptor beta chains from the same sample are listed, as sequenced in a study of identical twins. MiXCR was run by TCRdb on the 5' RACE reads, yielding one entry per CDR3 protein. The data contain about 550,000 distinct CDR3 sequences, about 20% of them singletons. These records were also assigned to another study, of yellow fever vaccine responses in identical twins.

Sequences were obtained from CD4+ T cells sorted from blood. These receptor sequences come from a woman aged 18 to 35 in good health.

The genes are TRBV2 and TRBJ2-2; D may match TRBD1 or TRBD2 (5 bases each). Germline assignment: CDR1 SNHLY and CDR2 FYNNEI. Trimming pared 6 bases from V and 7 bases from J, leaving 12 bases between. The CDR3 is made up of 13 amino acids. The CDR3 DNA is TGTGCCAGCAGAGGGACCTTCGTCGGGGAGCTGTTTTTT. Its protein product is CASRGTFVGELFF.

The chain employs TRBV6-2 or TRBV6-3 and TRBJ2-5; 15 bases fit TRBD2. CDR3 size: 17 residues. V trimming: 5 bases; J trimming: 4 bases; junction bases outside the gene matches: 8. Germline CDR1 is MNHEY and CDR2 is SVGEGT. CDR3: CASSPSRTSGGGETQYF. The CDR3 DNA sequence: TGTGCCAGCAGTCCCTCCCGGACTAGCGGGGGGGGAGAGACCCAGTACTTC.

The sample holds many counts of this clonotype. The J gene is TRBJ1-6, the V gene TRBV4-1; 7 positions agree with TRBD1. This CDR3 comprises 15 residues. Germline CDR1 MGHRA, CDR2 YSYEKL. V dropped 6 bases and J dropped 3; count of bases not matched to a gene: 5. CDR3 DNA: TGCGCCAGCAGACCCGACAGGGACTATAATTCACCCCTCCACTTT. Translation: CASRPDRDYNSPLHF.